This T cell receptor (beta chain) was observed in a study of OX40 agonist ivuxolimab in advanced cancers. This CDR3 comprises 18 residues. Germline trimming cut 0 bases from V and 2 bases from J; bases unmatched to any gene: 8. CDR1 is SGHNT, CDR2 YENEEA, per germline. The data were produced by immunoSEQ multiplex PCR, yet TCRdb's version contains in-frame clones alone and is incomplete. The data show 70,000 to 100,000 clones, 70% to 90% seen once. Specimen: CD4+ or CD8+ T cells sorted from blood, collected in a trial of the OX40 agonist ivuxolimab. The chain links TRBV11-3 to TRBJ2-3; 10 bases line up with TRBD2. The source of this sequence is an adult with an advanced solid tumor such as melanoma, head and neck, liver or kidney cancer. CDR3 nucleotide sequence: TGTGCCAGCAGCTTAGATATTCCTAGCGGGAGCTACACAGATACGCAGTATTTT. Protein sequence: CASSLDIPSGSYTDTQYF.